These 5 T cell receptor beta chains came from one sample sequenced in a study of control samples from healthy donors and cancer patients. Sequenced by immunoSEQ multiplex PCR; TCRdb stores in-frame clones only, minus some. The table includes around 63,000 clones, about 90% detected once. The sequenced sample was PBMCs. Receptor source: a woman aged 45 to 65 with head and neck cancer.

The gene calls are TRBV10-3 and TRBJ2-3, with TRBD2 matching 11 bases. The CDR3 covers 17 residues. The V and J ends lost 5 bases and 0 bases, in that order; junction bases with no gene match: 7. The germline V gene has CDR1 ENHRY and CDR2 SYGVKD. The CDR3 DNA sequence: TGTGCCATCAGTTTTAACCCTAGCGGGGGGAGCACAGATACGCAGTATTTT. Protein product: CAISFNPSGGSTDTQYF.

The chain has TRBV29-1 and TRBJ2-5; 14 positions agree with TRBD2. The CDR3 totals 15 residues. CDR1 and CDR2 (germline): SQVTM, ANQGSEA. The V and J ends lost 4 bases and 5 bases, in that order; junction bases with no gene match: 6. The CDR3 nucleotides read TGCAGCGTTGGGACTAGCGGGGGGTCGTCGGAGACCCAGTACTTC. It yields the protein CSVGTSGGSSETQYF.

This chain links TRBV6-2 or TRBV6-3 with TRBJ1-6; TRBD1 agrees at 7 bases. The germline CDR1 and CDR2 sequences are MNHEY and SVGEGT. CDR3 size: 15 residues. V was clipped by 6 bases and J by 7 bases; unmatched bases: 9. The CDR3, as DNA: TGTGCCAGCAGCTCCGCCGGGACAGAAAATTCACCCCTCCACTTT. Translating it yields CASSSAGTENSPLHF.

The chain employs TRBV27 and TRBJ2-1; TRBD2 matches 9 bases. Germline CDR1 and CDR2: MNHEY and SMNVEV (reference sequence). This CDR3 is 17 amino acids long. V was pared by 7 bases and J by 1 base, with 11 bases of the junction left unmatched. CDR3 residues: CASNIRWLAGSYNEQFF. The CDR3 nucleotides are TGTGCCAGCAATATAAGGTGGCTAGCGGGGTCCTACAATGAGCAGTTCTTC.

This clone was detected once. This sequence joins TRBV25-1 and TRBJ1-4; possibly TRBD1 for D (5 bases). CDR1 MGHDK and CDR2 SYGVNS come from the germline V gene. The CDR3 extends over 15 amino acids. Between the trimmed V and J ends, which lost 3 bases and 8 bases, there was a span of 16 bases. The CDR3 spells CASSDPQGWDEKLFF. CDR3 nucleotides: TGTGCCAGCAGTGACCCCCAGGGTTGGGACGAAAAACTGTTTTTT.